This T cell receptor (beta chain) was sequenced in a study of shared clonotypes between healthy human individuals. Overall study findings and caveats: Generally, naive subsets (rather than memory subsets) showed larger estimated richness.

CDR1 is SEHNR and CDR2 is FQNEAQ in the germline V gene (reference sequence). Trimming took off 2 bases at V and 8 bases at J, with 12 bases between the two ends. This CDR3 contains 14 residues. The repertoire was sequenced with immunoSEQ multiplex PCR; TCRdb's copy has only in-frame clones and lacks some. The sample records over 2 million clones, around 92% being singletons. A note on this clone: What it recognizes is unknown.

Sequenced material: naive CD4+ T cells from PBMCs. Subset given: CD45RA+ positively selected. The chain joins TRBV7-9 to TRBJ1-4; D unresolved. This receptor was obtained from a young man in good health. Some clones in this sample may be carry-over from other donors' samples. CDR3 sequence reads: CASSLPVREEKLFF. As DNA, the CDR3 is TGTGCCAGCAGCTTACCGGTACGGGAGGAAAAACTGTTTTTT. The variable domain in full, completed from reference TRBV7-9 and TRBJ1-4, reads DTGVSQNPRHKITKRGQNVTFRCDPISEHNRLYWYRQTLGQGPEFLTYFQNEAQLEKSRLLSDRFSAERPKGSFSTLEIQRTEQGDSAMYLCASSLPVREEKLFFGSGTQLSVL.